Each of the 13 T cell receptor beta chains below was sequenced from the same sample in a study of Ad26.COV2.S vaccination and SARS-CoV-2 variants (dated by TCRdb to the early 2020s). Library construction relied on the immunoSEQ multiplex PCR assay. Held by TCRdb, this immuneACCESS table contains in-frame sequences only and omits some clones. Under half of the omission traces to an unresolved V gene where checked; the cause of the rest is unknown. The sample table shows more than 300,000 clones, and about 86% are seen once. The ten most abundant clones make up roughly 1.9% of the sample. The sample's treatment or condition label, decoded: about 20 received Ad26.COV2.S at low or high dose, single or two shots; 5 received placebo; per-sample allocation not given. For vaccine and placebo recipients, repertoires were sequenced using samples collected on day 63 after the first injection. This material consisted of peripheral blood, taken in a trial of Ad26.COV2.S vaccine versus placebo. The origin of the receptors is a person between 18 and 65 years old who received the Ad26.COV2.S COVID-19 vaccine or a placebo.

The chain employs TRBV5-6 and TRBJ1-2; 12 positions agree with TRBD1. The junction had 5 bases not matched to a gene; V was cut back by 5 bases and J by 6 bases. This CDR3 has 14 residues. Germline assignment: CDR1 SGHDT and CDR2 YYEEEE. CDR3 residues: CASRAGTGGDGYTF. Here the CDR3 DNA reads TGTGCCAGCAGGGCCGGGACAGGGGGCGATGGCTACACCTTC.

The rearrangement uses TRBV12-3 or TRBV12-4 and TRBJ1-1, with TRBD1 matching 7 bases. This CDR3 comprises 13 residues. Unmatched junction bases numbered 4, after V lost 5 bases and J lost 4 bases. CDR3: CASSPDRATEAFF. The DNA for the CDR3 is TGTGCCAGCAGTCCAGACAGGGCCACTGAAGCTTTCTTT.

A word on this clone: This CDR3 is also generated by other DNA sequences in the sample. The chain links TRBV3-1 (or the pseudogene TRBV3-2) to TRBJ1-2; 8 bases map to TRBD1. Germline lookup yields CDR1 LGHDT and CDR2 YNNKEL (reference sequence). V lost 4 bases to trimming and J lost 4 bases; unmatched junction nucleotides: 5. The CDR3 has 14 residues. CDR3 protein: CASSLGTGGYGYTF. The CDR3 bases are TGTGCCAGCAGCCTCGGGACAGGTGGCTATGGCTACACCTTC.

This clone was seen only once. The rearrangement uses TRBV10-2 and TRBJ1-1, with D tentatively TRBD1 (6 bases). There are 11 residues in the CDR3. V lost 7 bases to trimming and J lost 5 bases, with 8 bases between them. Germline V gene lookup returns CDR1 WSHSY and CDR2 SAAADI. This CDR3 is CASNTGTEAFF. The DNA for the CDR3 is TGCGCCAGCAACACAGGGACTGAAGCTTTCTTT.

The chain combines TRBV5-4 with TRBJ1-2, with D maybe TRBD1 (5 bases). V lost 5 bases and J lost 5, with 25 bases in between. Germline CDR1 and CDR2: SGHNT and YYREEE (reference sequence). There are 17 residues in the CDR3. CDR3 amino acids: CASRKRPPITDNYGYTF. For the CDR3, the DNA is TGTGCCAGCAGGAAGCGCCCCCCTATAACGGACAATTATGGCTACACCTTC.

The chain recombines TRBV7-2 with TRBJ2-5; 8 positions agree with TRBD1. The CDR3 sequence is 15 residues long. Germline CDR1 SGHTA, CDR2 FQGNSA. Trimming removed 5 bases from V and 5 bases from J; junction bases left unmatched: 10. This chain's CDR3 is CASSPQTGVRETQYF. CDR3 nucleotides: TGTGCCAGCAGCCCGCAGACAGGGGTTCGGGAGACCCAGTACTTC. Looking up the rest from reference TRBV7-2 and TRBJ2-5 gives the full variable domain: GAGVSQSPSNKVTEKGKDVELRCDPISGHTALYWYRQSLGQGLEFLIYFQGNSAPDKSGLPSDRFSAERTGGSVSTLTIQRTQQEDSAVYLCASSPQTGVRETQYFGPGTRLLVL.

The chain couples TRBV18 to TRBJ2-7; 8 bases fit TRBD1. Germline CDR1 is KGHSH and CDR2 is LQKENI. The CDR3 extends over 11 amino acids. The V segment lost 5 bases and the J segment 9 bases; nucleotides outside the gene matches: 3. Written as DNA, the CDR3 is TGTGCCAGCTCAGACGGGACAGGGCAGTACTTC. Translated: CASSDGTGQYF.

This sequence joins TRBV11-2 and TRBJ1-4; D remains unclear. CDR3 size: 11 residues. The germline CDR1 and CDR2 sequences are SGHAT and FQNNGV. Trimming removed 6 bases from V and 6 bases from J, with 5 bases in between. The CDR3 spells CASSHHEKLFF. Here the CDR3 DNA reads TGTGCCAGCAGTCATCATGAAAAACTGTTTTTT.

The V gene is TRBV6-5, the J gene TRBJ1-1; D gene unclear. Trimming removed 6 bases at V and 5 bases at J, with 10 bases between. Germline V lookup: CDR1 MNHEY, CDR2 SVGAGI. This CDR3 spans 12 amino acids. The chain's CDR3 is CASSHRETEAFF. The CDR3 nucleotides read TGTGCCAGCAGCCACAGAGAGACTGAAGCTTTCTTT.

This chain links TRBV18 with TRBJ1-2, with D perhaps matching TRBD1 (6 bases). CDR3 size: 14 residues. V gave up 5 bases and J gave up 5 bases, with 15 bases separating them. Germline V gene lookup returns CDR1 KGHSH and CDR2 LQKENI. The CDR3 spells CASSASGQLYGYTF. As DNA, the CDR3 is TGTGCCAGCTCAGCGAGCGGACAGCTATATGGCTACACCTTC.

This chain links TRBV27 with TRBJ2-3; 10 bases agree with TRBD2. The V and J ends lost 5 bases and 2 bases, in that order; junction bases with no gene match: 4. The germline gives CDR1 MNHEY, CDR2 SMNVEV (reference sequence). The CDR3 contains 15 residues. CDR3: CASSVTSGHTDTQYF. The CDR3 nucleotides are TGTGCCAGCAGTGTGACTAGCGGGCACACAGATACGCAGTATTTT.

The chain uses TRBV7-9 and TRBJ1-5; TRBD1 is a possible D gene (5 bases). Germline-derived CDR1 and CDR2 are SEHNR and FQNEAQ (reference sequence). This CDR3 has 14 residues. With 0 bases removed from V and 4 bases from J, the gap between germline ends came to 7 bases. CDR3 loop: CASSLARANQPQHF. CDR3 nucleotides: TGTGCCAGCAGCTTAGCCAGGGCTAATCAGCCCCAGCATTTT.

This rearrangement joins TRBV18 to TRBJ1-2; 12 bases align to TRBD1. This CDR3 spans 18 amino acids. Germline lookup yields CDR1 KGHSH and CDR2 LQKENI. The V gene end was trimmed by 3 bases and the J gene end by 6 bases; junction bases not matched to a gene: 14. CDR3: CASSPTLGQGAPSDGYTF. The CDR3 nucleotides are TGTGCCAGCTCACCCACATTGGGACAGGGGGCTCCTTCAGATGGCTACACCTTC. Filled out from reference TRBV18 and TRBJ1-2, the complete variable domain reads NAGVMQNPRHLVRRRGQEARLRCSPMKGHSHVYWYRQLPEEGLKFMVYLQKENIIDESGMPKERFSAEFPKEGPSILRIQQVVRGDSAAYFCASSPTLGQGAPSDGYTFGSGTRLTVV.